These 17 T cell receptor beta chains originate from one sample sequenced in a study of early T cells in non-severe SARS-CoV-2 infection. Each CDR3 protein is one row after TCRdb ran MiXCR on the 5' RACE reads. This table has some 29,000 distinct CDR3 sequences, 5% to 6.5% appearing once. Sequenced material: whole blood. The receptors here all came from an adult who was a healthcare worker with PCR-confirmed SARS-CoV-2 infection or an uninfected control (not recorded which).

The V call is TRBV29-1, the J call TRBJ2-1; D is perhaps TRBD1 (5 bases). V was trimmed by 4 bases and J by 5 bases, leaving 18 bases between them. Germline V gene data show CDR1 as SQVTM and CDR2 as ANQGSEA. This CDR3 region has 15 residues. CDR3 in amino acids: CSVVNALLGDNEQFF. CDR3 bases: TGCAGCGTTGTAAATGCGCTTCTAGGGGACAATGAGCAGTTCTTC.

This clonotype was counted at least ten times. The chain recombines TRBV11-2 with TRBJ2-5; D unclear. Germline V lookup: CDR1 SGHAT, CDR2 FQNNGV. V was cut by 7 bases and J by 1 base, with 13 bases left in between. CDR3 length: 14 residues. The CDR3 bases are TGTGCCAGCACCCCGAACCCGATCCAAGAGACCCAGTACTTC. The encoded protein is CASTPNPIQETQYF.

This clonotype was recorded a few times. The chain combines TRBV14 with TRBJ2-3; TRBD2 agrees at 7 bases. The CDR3 runs to 18 residues. The germline V gene has CDR1 SGHDN and CDR2 FVKESK. V lost 5 bases, J lost 6 bases, and 20 bases stayed unmatched. The CDR3 nucleotides read TGTGCCAGCAGCACCCGGGACTATCAGCGGGACCGTTGGGATACGCAGTATTTT. Translation: CASSTRDYQRDRWDTQYF.

This clonotype was found many times. V is TRBV20-1 and J is TRBJ2-7; TRBD1 matches 9 bases. Germline CDR1 DFQATT, CDR2 SNEGSKA (reference sequence). This CDR3 contains 13 residues. V shed 1 base, J shed 5 bases, and the junction held 3 bases outside the gene matches. CDR3 sequence: CSARGDRAHEQYF. The CDR3 DNA follows: TGCAGTGCTAGAGGGGACAGGGCACACGAGCAGTACTTC.

This clonotype was seen more than once but under ten times. The V call is TRBV20-1, the J call TRBJ2-3, with 10 bases aligning to TRBD2. The germline CDR1 and CDR2 sequences are DFQATT and SNEGSKA (reference sequence). The V segment lost 0 bases and the J segment 4 bases; nucleotides outside the gene matches: 1. This CDR3 is 14 amino acids long. The CDR3 DNA sequence: TGCAGTGCTAGAGAAGGACTAGCGGCAGATACGCAGTATTTT. This gives the protein CSAREGLAADTQYF.

The CDR3: CSVPAGVSGNTIYF. The CDR3 DNA is TGCAGCGTCCCCGCGGGAGTCTCTGGAAACACCATATATTTT. This chain connects TRBV29-1 to TRBJ1-3; no definite D call. Trimming removed 6 bases at V and 0 bases at J, with 12 bases between. CDR3 length equals 14 residues. Germline V gene sequence: CDR1 SQVTM, CDR2 ANQGSEA.

CDR3 protein: CASSPGQGTKNIQYF. In DNA form, the CDR3 reads TGTGCCAGCAGCCCGGGACAGGGAACCAAAAACATTCAGTACTTC. This chain links TRBV7-9 with TRBJ2-4; 9 bases are shared with TRBD1. Trimming at V came to 5 bases and at J to 2 bases, leaving 4 bases not matched to a gene. This CDR3 contains 15 residues. Germline CDR1 and CDR2: SEHNR and FQNEAQ (reference sequence).

This clonotype was counted a few times. The V call is TRBV7-8, the J call TRBJ2-7, with TRBD2 as a possible D gene (5 bases). The CDR3 covers 13 residues. Germline V gene lookup returns CDR1 SGHVS and CDR2 FQNEAQ. The ends were cut back, 6 bases at V and 3 bases at J, with 12 bases in the middle. Written as DNA, the CDR3 is TGTGCCAGCAGTCGGGGAAGGAACTACGAGCAGTACTTC. Its protein is CASSRGRNYEQYF.

Ten or more counts support this clonotype. The chain links TRBV5-1 to TRBJ2-3; D is uncertain. Germline V gene sequence: CDR1 SGHRS, CDR2 YFSETQ. This CDR3 spans 12 amino acids. With 5 bases removed from V and 2 bases from J, the gap between germline ends came to 6 bases. In DNA, the CDR3 is TGCGCCAGCAGTCTAGACACAGATACGCAGTATTTT. It encodes CASSLDTDTQYF.

The chain recombines TRBV13 with TRBJ2-1, with TRBD1 matching over 10 bases. This CDR3 comprises 16 residues. J lost 4 bases, V lost 1 base, and 4 bases had no gene match. The germline CDR1 and CDR2 sequences are PRHDT and FYEKMQ (reference sequence). The CDR3 region has the DNA TGTGCCAGCAGCTTAGAGACAGGGGGCGGTTACAATGAGCAGTTCTTC. This gives the protein CASSLETGGGYNEQFF.

This rearrangement joins TRBV20-1 to TRBJ2-7, with D possibly called TRBD1 or TRBD2 (5 bases each). Germline lookup yields CDR1 DFQATT and CDR2 SNEGSKA (reference sequence). Trimming cost V 0 bases and J 7 bases, with 10 bases left between them. This CDR3 contains 12 residues. In DNA, the CDR3 is TGCAGTGCTAGAGATGAGGGGCAGGAGCAGTACTTC. Protein product: CSARDEGQEQYF.

This clonotype occurred many times. This sequence joins TRBV6-6 and TRBJ1-5; TRBD1 matches at 10 bases. CDR1 and CDR2 from the germline V gene are MNHNY and SVGAGI (reference sequence). V dropped 2 bases and J dropped 6; count of bases not matched to a gene: 7. This CDR3 contains 16 residues. DNA of the CDR3: TGTGCCAGCAGTTACCTCCGGGACAGGGGCCGTCAGCCCCAGCATTTT. Residues: CASSYLRDRGRQPQHF.

This clonotype occurred many times. This rearrangement joins TRBV5-6 to TRBJ2-7; 11 bases fit TRBD1. This CDR3 is built from 15 residues. V gave up 4 bases and J gave up 3 bases; unmatched junction bases: 6. Germline V gives CDR1 SGHDT, CDR2 YYEEEE. This CDR3 reads CASSPGTGGIYEQYF. CDR3 in DNA: TGTGCCAGCAGCCCCGGGACAGGGGGTATCTACGAGCAGTACTTC.

This clonotype was observed at least ten times. This chain connects TRBV9 to TRBJ2-7; D remains ambiguous. This CDR3 comprises 12 residues. CDR1 and CDR2 from the germline V gene are SGDLS and YYNGEE. The V end lost 3 bases, the J end lost 7 bases, and 11 bases lay between the germline ends. The CDR3 DNA follows: TGTGCCAGCAGCGAGGGCCTATTTGAGCAGTACTTC. It specifies CASSEGLFEQYF.

Only a few counts were recorded for this clonotype. The chain joins TRBV20-1 to TRBJ2-1, with TRBD1 matching 7 bases. V was pared by 6 bases and J by 4 bases, with 9 bases of the junction left unmatched. The CDR3 totals 14 residues. Germline assignment: CDR1 DFQATT and CDR2 SNEGSKA (reference sequence). In DNA form, the CDR3 reads TGCAGTGCCAGGGGACAGCCACTTTACAATGAGCAGTTCTTC. It codes for CSARGQPLYNEQFF.

This clonotype has at least ten counts. CDR3 bases: TGTGCCAGCAGCTTAGAGGGCTTCATCACAGATACGCAGTATTTT. Encoded protein: CASSLEGFITDTQYF. The chain joins TRBV7-9 to TRBJ2-3; D not certain. V was cut by 1 base and J by 2 bases, with 10 bases left in between. The CDR3 consists of 15 residues. The germline V gene encodes CDR1 SEHNR and CDR2 FQNEAQ (reference sequence).

This clonotype was seen ten or more times. The genes are TRBV11-3 and TRBJ2-1, with D possibly being TRBD1 (5 bases). The V and J ends lost 5 bases and 6 bases respectively, with 17 bases between them. Germline V CDR1 and CDR2: SGHNT, YENEEA. The CDR3 loop spans 15 amino acids. CDR3 region: CASSQGVFHGNEQFF. CDR3 sequence (DNA): TGTGCCAGCAGCCAAGGGGTCTTTCATGGCAATGAGCAGTTCTTC.